Here is one TCR beta chain with its context. It has no known antigen specificity. Base-call qualities are not available, and no considerably larger clone is one nucleotide away. This record belongs to a study of blood T cell repertoires in COVID-19 (dated by TCRdb to 2020 to 2022). Background for the entire study: Samples covering the acute and convalescent phases of COVID-19 were provided by collaborators in the United States, Italy and Spain. Samples were obtained from the ongoing ImmuneRACE study (first 160 participants) and from about 1,300 subjects provided by 6 global collaborators. Where available, HLA class I and class II types were taken from metadata supplied by the sample provider and were not determined by assay-based typing. The prospective study material was composed of cDNA or gDNA derived from T cells, B-cell-depleted T cells, or PBMCs. A de-identified subject ID, COVID-19 status, age in years and sex were almost always included in the sample metadata. The repertoires were released in a freely available public database meant as a resource for research on the immune response to SARS-CoV-2. Deeply sampled blood TCRbeta repertoires from subjects exposed to, actively infected with, or recovered from COVID-19 were included in the dataset.

General conclusions and limits of the study: The amount of clinical and demographic metadata varied by source and participant and was provided uncurated.

The collaborating institutions used their own protocols to collect whole blood in K2EDTA tubes. For TCRbeta analysis, collaborators shipped samples as frozen whole blood, isolated PBMCs, or DNA extracted from either of those sample types. The V and J ends are trimmed by 0 bases and 4 bases, leaving 10 bases between them. Reading the germline V gene gives CDR1 SGHAT and CDR2 FQNNGV. Inclusive of the bounding cysteine and phenylalanine, the CDR3 is 14 residues long. The sequence is cut down to CDR3 DNA, 42 bases in frame from base 1. The immunoSEQ Assay, a bias-controlled multiplex PCR, was used to amplify TCRbeta CDR3 regions from genomic DNA. The study's processing was this. Within the assay, amplification of reference gene primers was used to estimate how many nucleated cells each sample contained. To quantify the absolute abundance of each unique TCRbeta CDR3 rearrangement, sequence reads were collapsed and filtered. For each sample, productive Simpson clonality was calculated as the square root of Simpson's diversity index over productive rearrangements. TCRdb re-hosts the immuneACCESS table, in-frame sequences only. Its copies lack some clones; in the studies checked, an unresolved V gene accounts for under half of them, and the cause for the rest is not known. The V and J calls and the clone size are those of that table, but D and trimming were determined from the DNA. The sample profile shows some 90,000 clones; around 89% of them were found once. The leading ten clones occupy approximately 8.9% of the sample.

This TCR derives from a man between 50 and 59 years old with acute or convalescent COVID-19. This receptor chain uses TRBV11-2 and TRBJ2-7; the D gene is possibly TRBD1, with 6 bases matching. Sequenced material: peripheral blood. The base sequence is TGTGCCAGCAGCTTAGAGGGGGCCAGATACGAGCAGTACTTC. It is translated as CASSLEGARYEQYF.